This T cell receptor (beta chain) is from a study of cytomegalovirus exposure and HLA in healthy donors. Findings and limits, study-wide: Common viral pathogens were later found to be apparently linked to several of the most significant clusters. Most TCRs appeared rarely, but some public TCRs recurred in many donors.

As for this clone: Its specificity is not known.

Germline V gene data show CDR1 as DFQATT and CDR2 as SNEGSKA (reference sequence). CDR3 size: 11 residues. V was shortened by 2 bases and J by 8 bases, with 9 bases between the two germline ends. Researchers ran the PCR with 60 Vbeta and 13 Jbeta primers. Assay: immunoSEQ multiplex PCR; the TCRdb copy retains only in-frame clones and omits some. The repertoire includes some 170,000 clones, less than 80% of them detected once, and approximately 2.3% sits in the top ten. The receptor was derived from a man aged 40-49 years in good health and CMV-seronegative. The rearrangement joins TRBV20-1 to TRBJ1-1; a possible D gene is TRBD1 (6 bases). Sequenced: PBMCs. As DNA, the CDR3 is TGCAGTGCTAGACCTGACAGGGAAGCTTTCTTT. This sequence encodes CSARPDREAFF.